A single sample gave rise to the 3 T cell receptor beta chains below, sequenced in a study of cytomegalovirus exposure and HLA in healthy donors. The PCR contained 60 Vbeta and 13 Jbeta primers. Produced via immunoSEQ multiplex PCR; TCRdb's table is partial and in-frame only. The sample records 210,000 or so clones, over 60% being singletons. The sample consisted of PBMCs. These receptors came from a woman between 25 and 40 years old in good health and CMV-seropositive.

This chain links TRBV9 with TRBJ2-3; 9 positions agree with TRBD1. The CDR3 runs 18 residues. The germline V gene has CDR1 SGDLS and CDR2 YYNGEE. The junction had 12 bases not matched to a gene; V was cut back by 4 bases and J by 0 bases. DNA for the CDR3: TGTGCCAGCAGCCCCCGTCCCGGGACAGGGTTTAGCACAGATACGCAGTATTTT. Protein: CASSPRPGTGFSTDTQYF.

CDR3 DNA sequence: TGCAGCGTTGAAGCTTTGGACAGTCAAGAGACCCAGTACTTC. Its translation is CSVEALDSQETQYF. This chain joins TRBV29-1 and TRBJ2-5, with TRBD1 as a possible D gene (6 bases). CDR3 length equals 14 residues. Germline V gene data show CDR1 as SQVTM and CDR2 as ANQGSEA. Trimming took off 1 base at V and 2 bases at J, with 11 bases between the two ends.

This sequence joins TRBV19 and TRBJ1-1; D is unclear. The CDR3 sequence is 13 residues long. V lost 2 bases and J lost 1, with 5 bases in between. Germline V gene sequence: CDR1 LNHDA, CDR2 SQIVND (reference sequence). The chain's CDR3 is CASSISGNTEAFF. Here the CDR3 DNA reads TGTGCCAGTAGTATAAGCGGGAACACTGAAGCTTTCTTT.